The rows below give T cell receptor beta chains drawn from one sample of a study of CD8 T cells in ankylosing spondylitis. One entry per CDR3 protein results from TCRdb running MiXCR on the 5' RACE reads. The table has 300,000 to 350,000 distinct CDR3 sequences, roughly 15% seen once; the top ten hold 0.85% to 1.4%. The sequenced material came from blood, either unsorted or a sorted T cell fraction (not recorded which). All receptors derive from a male donor with ankylosing spondylitis or in good health (not recorded which). Both conserved end residues are part of each CDR3. The D gene is left open where the match is weak. Size values are once, few and many counts, or a class for expanded clones, and some rows have none.

CDR3 DNA | CDR3 protein | J gene | V gene | D gene | clone size
TGTGCCAGTAGGGACCGCTACTCTATAAACACTGAAGCTTTCTTT | CASRDRYSINTEAFF | TRBJ1-1 | TRBV19 | - | -
TGTGCCAGCAGCCATAACGGGGTGTACCAAGAGACCCAGTACTTC | CASSHNGVYQETQYF | TRBJ2-5 | TRBV3-1 | - | few
TGTGCCAGCAGCGTAGGAGCTAGTCTGTGGGCTTCCTACAATGAGCAGTTCTTC | CASSVGASLWASYNEQFF | TRBJ2-1 | TRBV9 | - | -
TGTGCCAGCAGTCCTGGGGGAACCGCAGATACGCAGTATTTT | CASSPGGTADTQYF | TRBJ2-3 | TRBV12-3/TRBV12-4 | - | -
TGTGCCAGCTCACCACCGGTGTTGGCAGATACGCAGTATTTT | CASSPPVLADTQYF | TRBJ2-3 | TRBV18 | - | -
TGTGCCAGCAGTCCTACCCCTCGGGCGAGCACAGATACGCAGTATTTT | CASSPTPRASTDTQYF | TRBJ2-3 | TRBV27 | - | -
TGTGCCAGCAGCTTTTCTAGGGTGGAGGGCTACACCTTC | CASSFSRVEGYTF | TRBJ1-2 | TRBV12-3/TRBV12-4 | - | -
TGTGCCAGCACCCTACCACAGAGAGATACGCAGTATTTT | CASTLPQRDTQYF | TRBJ2-3 | TRBV12-3/TRBV12-4 | - | few
TGTGCCAGCAGCCGGCCAGATTCCTCTGGAAACACCATATATTTT | CASSRPDSSGNTIYF | TRBJ1-3 | TRBV4-2 | - | few
TGCGCCAGCAGCATTGGGGTCCGGGAAGAGACCCAGTACTTC | CASSIGVREETQYF | TRBJ2-5 | TRBV5-1 | - | few
TGTGCCAGCAGCGCTCCCCTCGGTTACGGGGAGCTGTTTTTT | CASSAPLGYGELFF | TRBJ2-2 | TRBV25-1 | - | -
TGCAGCGTTGGGAAAGGGGCGGAGACCCAGTACTTC | CSVGKGAETQYF | TRBJ2-5 | TRBV29-1 | - | once
TGCGCCAGCAGCTTGGGGCAGATCGAAGAGACCCAGTACTTC | CASSLGQIEETQYF | TRBJ2-5 | TRBV5-1 | - | -
TGTGCCAGCAGCTGGGCGGGGGGCCCTACAGATACGCAGTATTTT | CASSWAGGPTDTQYF | TRBJ2-3 | TRBV9 | TRBD2 | few
TGTGCCAGCAGGGACCAGGAGCTAGGGGAAAAACTGTTTTTT | CASRDQELGEKLFF | TRBJ1-4 | TRBV2 | - | -
TGTGCCAGCAGCCCAGGGGCTGGGAACACTGAAGCTTTCTTT | CASSPGAGNTEAFF | TRBJ1-1 | TRBV3-1 | - | -
TGTGCCAGCAGCTTCGACCGAGAGACCCAGTACTTC | CASSFDRETQYF | TRBJ2-5 | TRBV5-4 | - | few
TGTGCCAGCAGTTACGCCGCTAGCGGGTTCTTCAGGAGCTCCTACGAGCAGTACTTC | CASSYAASGFFRSSYEQYF | TRBJ2-7 | TRBV6-2/TRBV6-3 | TRBD2 | few
TGTGCCAGCAGCCGGGACAGCCTTAATTCACCCCTCCACTTT | CASSRDSLNSPLHF | TRBJ1-6 | TRBV6-1 | TRBD1 | -
TGTGCCAGCAGTTTTTCCGGTCTCTCCTACGAGCAGTACTTC | CASSFSGLSYEQYF | TRBJ2-7 | TRBV27 | - | -
TGCAGTGCCCCTAGCGGGAGGGCTGGTGAGCAGTACTTC | CSAPSGRAGEQYF | TRBJ2-7 | TRBV20-1 | TRBD2 | few
TGTGCCAGCGGCGGTAAGGAGCCCCAGCATTTT | CASGGKEPQHF | TRBJ1-5 | TRBV21-1 | - | -
TGTGCCAGTAGTATAGGCGGGGGCTATGGCTACACCTTC | CASSIGGGYGYTF | TRBJ1-2 | TRBV19 | - | -
TGCAGTGCTAGCACCGGACTAGCGGGAGGGCTTGATGAGCAGTTCTTC | CSASTGLAGGLDEQFF | TRBJ2-1 | TRBV20-1 | TRBD2 | few
TGTGCCAGCAGCTTACCCGTGGGACAGGGTCCAGATACGCAGTATTTT | CASSLPVGQGPDTQYF | TRBJ2-3 | TRBV7-8 | TRBD1 | -
TGTGCCAGCAGTTTAAGTGATGAAAAACTGTTTTTT | CASSLSDEKLFF | TRBJ1-4 | TRBV12-3/TRBV12-4 | - | -